The following is a T cell receptor (beta chain) sequence with its context. The sample belongs to a study of blood T cell repertoires in COVID-19. On the study more broadly: T cells, B-cell-depleted T cells, or PBMCs provided the cDNA or gDNA that served as material.

V dropped 0 bases and J dropped 12 bases, with 14 bases sitting between them. Germline V lookup: CDR1 LGHNA, CDR2 YSLEER. This CDR3 contains 13 residues. Per the original data handling: How many nucleated cells were present was estimated from reference gene primer amplification. Only in-frame clones appear in the TCRdb table, and some are missing; sequencing was by immunoSEQ multiplex PCR. Clone size and V and J calls were adopted from that table, with D and trimming inferred from the DNA. In the table there are about 91,000 clones, around 80% of which are singletons. This clonotype originated in a man aged 50-59 years with active or convalescent COVID-19. This chain joins TRBV4-3 and TRBJ1-1; no definite D call. Sequencing used peripheral blood. The DNA of the CDR3 is TGCGCCAGCAGCCAAGAGTCGGCCGACTCTACTTTCTTT. Residues: CASSQESADSTFF.